A single T cell receptor (beta chain) is shown here with its context. Repertoires were generated with immunoSEQ multiplex PCR, while TCRdb's copy carries only in-frame clones and drops some. The data show under 150,000 clones, around 86% seen once. The sample originates from a study of Ad26.COV2.S vaccination and SARS-CoV-2 variants. With 4 bases removed from V and 6 bases from J, the gap between germline ends came to 7 bases. Looked up from germline, CDR1 is SNHLY and CDR2 is FYNNEI. The CDR3 is 13 amino acids. This sequence joins TRBV2 and TRBJ1-6; D is unresolved. Source: peripheral blood, taken after recovery from COVID-19. This receptor was taken from a human donor who had recovered from COVID-19. CDR3 nucleotide sequence: TGTGCCAGCAGTGGGTCAGTTAATTCACCCCTCCACTTT. It codes for CASSGSVNSPLHF.